This TCR beta chain was identified in a study of vaccination and CD4 T cells after COVID-19 (dated 2022 in TCRdb). For context, the study as a whole: The convalescent cohort comprised six males and four females, including two Hispanic individuals, seven Caucasians, two Asians and one multiracial person. Participants received two doses of either the Pfizer-BioNTech BNT162b2 vaccine (n=8) or the Moderna mRNA-1273 vaccine (n=2). Post-COVID blood samples were collected from convalescent patients a median of about 92 days after diagnosis, with a range of about 30 to 161 days. The time from the second vaccine dose to post-vaccine blood sampling had a median of around 72 days and ranged from 14 to 241 days. Culture stimuli were overlapping spike peptide pools from SARS-CoV-2 and from the common cold coronaviruses HCoV-NL63, HCoV-OC43 and HCoV-229E. Control cultures used a CEFX viral epitope pool as positive control, an HIV-1 Nef peptide pool as negative control, or no peptide. In nine to eleven COVID-19 convalescent patients and several infection-naive healthy vaccine recipients, researchers compared the spike-specific CD4+ TCR repertoire from before mRNA vaccination with the repertoire from after. At the TCR clonotype level, an earlier paper using these donors assessed memory CD4+ T cell crossreactivity between SARS-CoV-2 and common cold coronavirus spike proteins.

General conclusions and limits of the study: Among convalescent patients, a median roughly 90% of the SARS-CoV-2-reactive clones seen after vaccination appeared only after vaccination, which suggests priming specific to the vaccine. An increase in the median number of SARS-CoV-2-reactive clonotypes from around 20 after infection to roughly 39 after vaccination was observed, but the change was not found to be significant. Of the vaccine-specific clones found in convalescent patients, nearly all (304 of 307) were mono-reactive for SARS-CoV-2 spike instead of being cross-reactive with common cold coronaviruses. Only a relatively small number of convalescent patients were included in the study, and early timepoints following natural infection were not analyzed.

What the treatment or condition label conveys for this sample: 10-day PBMC culture with coronavirus spike peptide pools or control peptides (ViraFEST assay). CD4+ T cells from unexposed donors were collected before the COVID-19 pandemic (2011-2018). The ViraFEST assay was used in the study, in which antigen-specific T cells were expanded with peptide pools and expanded clonotypes were subsequently identified by TCR sequencing. Each well held millions of PBMCs cultured in IMDM containing roughly 5.5% human AB serum and 9 to 10 IU/ml IL-2, with about 9.4 ug/ml peptide pools added. Half of the culture medium was replaced with fresh IL-2-containing medium on days 3 and 7. After around 11 days of culture, CD4+ T cells were isolated by negative selection with the EasySep CD4+ T cell isolation kit. As far as cell numbers permitted, CD4+ T cells from unexposed donors were tested for reactivity against SARS-CoV-2 S and N as well as four spike pools from common cold coronaviruses. Ficoll-Paque Plus gradient centrifugation was used to isolate PBMCs from whole blood, and the isolated PBMCs were then either used fresh or cryopreserved at -140C. Each culture condition was generally run in triplicate wells. Leukapheresis product for the unexposed donors was bought commercially.

Its CDR3 holds 15 amino acids, cysteine through phenylalanine. Only the CDR3 portion is preserved as DNA: 45 bases, with reading frame beginning at the first base. Libraries were made using PCR. DNA from cultured CD4+ T cells underwent TCR sequencing with the Oncomine TCR Beta short-read assay at the Johns Hopkins FTIC core. Genomic DNA was extracted from the cultured CD4+ T cells with the QIAamp micro DNA kit. Oncomine TCR Beta libraries from cultured CD4+ T cells were pooled with unique dual indexes and sequenced on an Illumina iSeq 100. From the authors' description of their analysis: Non-productive sequences were removed, and CDR3s that did not start with C, did not end with F or W, or were shorter than 7 amino acids were discarded. The MANAFEST web application identified antigen-specific clonotypes by comparing peptide-stimulated wells against reference wells and other culture wells. Positive clones required FDR below 0.05, an odds ratio above 5, and productive frequency above 0.1% in at least two of three replicate wells. A clonotype was classed as cross-reactive if the clonotype showed significant expansion both in SARS-CoV-2 spike wells and in at least one common cold coronavirus spike condition. Similarity between CDR3 sequences was evaluated in R version 3.6.1 using Levenshtein distances (stringdist) and unrooted phylogenetic trees (ape). TCRdb applied fastp at Q25 and MiXCR to the public reads, then kept only in-frame beta chains. When rows share a CDR3 protein, they turn into one entry using the most common DNA and genes. The V and J calls come from TCRdb's annotation, not from the publication. The sample records 6,500 to 7,500 distinct CDR3 sequences, approximately 35% of which are singletons. Approximately 37% of the sample is held by the ten biggest clonotypes.

This clonotype was found once. No cognate antigen has been identified for it. An end of the junction differs from the germline gene, which may be a read error. The rearrangement combines TRBV12-3 or TRBV12-4 with TRBJ1-5; TRBD1 lines up with 7 middle nucleotides. The TCR comes from a human donor in good health. Source material: CD4+ T cells from blood, cultured in vitro. The CDR3 protein is CASNPTGRNNEPQHF. The DNA is TGTGCCAGCAACCCGACAGGGCGAAACAATGAGCCCCAGCATTTT.